This T cell receptor (beta chain) was recorded in a study of blood T cell repertoires in COVID-19. About the research overall: COVID-19 samples from acute and convalescent phases originated in the United States, Italy and Spain.

Clones were read by immunoSEQ multiplex PCR, and TCRdb kept only the in-frame ones, dropping some. The sample consists of about 210,000 clones, 92% of them appearing once. Material: peripheral blood. The clonotype originates from a man aged 25 to 40 with acute or convalescent COVID-19.

The CDR3 region has the DNA TGTGCCAGCAGCTCCACAGACAGGGGGCGGGACGTCCTGACTTTC. Amino acids: CASSSTDRGRDVLTF. This rearrangement joins TRBV6-5 to TRBJ2-6, with TRBD1 matching over 10 bases. V shed 6 bases and J 11 bases; nucleotides not matched to a gene: 10. This CDR3 has 15 amino acids. Germline V CDR1 and CDR2: MNHEY, SVGAGI.